The entry below describes one T cell receptor (beta chain). Its antigen is undetermined. The data were obtained in a study of monozygotic twins with cystic fibrosis. Study conclusions and caveats: Nucleotide-identical clonotype sharing was significantly higher within monozygotic CF twin pairs than between unrelated CF individuals.

The length of the CDR3 is 13 residues. The V end lost 6 bases, the J end lost 1 base, and 9 bases lay between the germline ends. Germline V gives CDR1 SNHLY, CDR2 FYNNEI. Data came from immunoSEQ multiplex PCR; TCRdb stores just in-frame clones and leaves some out. The sample records approximately 32,000 clones, 90% to 98% being singletons. Sequencing was done on a sample of blood. This chain uses TRBV2 with TRBJ1-1, with D uncertain. The TCR comes from a girl aged 2 to 10 with cystic fibrosis. CDR3 loop: CASRVRRNTEAFF. The CDR3 bases are TGTGCCAGCAGGGTTAGGAGGAACACTGAAGCTTTCTTT.